The entry that follows covers one T cell receptor beta chain sequence. Its antigen remains unidentified. Generated by immunoSEQ multiplex PCR, the TCRdb table keeps only in-frame clones and is missing some. The sample carries more than 40,000 clones, about 85% recorded once. Trimming pared 0 bases from V and 8 bases from J, leaving 11 bases between. Germline values: CDR1 SGHDN, CDR2 FVKESK. The CDR3 is 14 amino acids. Input was about 616 ng to 6,500 ng of genomic DNA from tumor or blood. This sample is drawn from a study of T cells in tumors after PD-1 blockade. Study-level background: Excluded were patients with checkpoint blockade, immunosuppressants, or radiotherapy or other anti-cancer therapy within 4 weeks. Blood samples averaged roughly 120,000 templates (range about 21,000-257,772) and fewer than 45,000 unique clonotypes. Study observations and caveats: About 41% of tumor TCR clonotypes were also found in blood.

This specimen consisted of PBMCs, obtained before anti-PD-1 treatment. The sequence was obtained from a human donor with basal cell carcinoma. The genes are TRBV14 and TRBJ2-1; D is uncertain. This CDR3 is CASSQDNRLYEQFF. The CDR3 DNA follows: TGTGCCAGCAGCCAAGACAACAGACTCTATGAGCAGTTCTTC.